Following are 30 T cell receptor beta chains from one sample sequenced in a study of T cell repertoires in cytomegalovirus infection. MiXCR, applied by TCRdb to the reads, yields one record per CDR3 protein. Of around 94,000 distinct CDR3 sequences in the sample, more than 15% were seen once. The sequencing sample was made of PBMCs. The source is a human donor in good health (CMV status not recorded). Some clones in this sample may be carry-over from other donors' samples.

Only a few counts were recorded for this clonotype. V is TRBV27 and J is TRBJ1-1; D is ambiguous. From germline, CDR1 is MNHEY and CDR2 SMNVEV (reference sequence). The V and J ends lost 5 bases and 7 bases respectively, with 23 bases between them. The CDR3 length is 16 residues. The CDR3 DNA reads as TGTGCCAGCAGTCCCGGGGTTTCCCGCGCGGCGGATGAAGCTTTCTTT. This encodes CASSPGVSRAADEAFF.

This clonotype was seen just once. Being one base from a much bigger clone, this may be a read error. The chain carries TRBV6-5 and TRBJ2-7, with D perhaps matching TRBD2 (7 bases). This CDR3 has 14 residues. Looked up from germline, CDR1 is MNHEY and CDR2 is SVGAGI. With 0 bases removed from V and 8 bases from J, the gap between germline ends came to 14 bases. The CDR3 loop reads CASSYSGGADQQYF. In DNA, the CDR3 is TGTGCCAGCAGTTACTCGGGGGGGGCGGACCAGCAGTACTTC.

This clonotype was observed a handful of times. The rearrangement joins TRBV7-3 to TRBJ2-1; the D call may be TRBD1 or TRBD2 (6 bases each). The CDR3 runs 15 residues. V was pared by 1 base and J by 3 bases, with 10 bases between. CDR1 SGHTA and CDR2 FQGTGA come from the germline V gene. DNA of the CDR3: TGTGCCAGCAGCTTAAACGGGGGCCGCTACAATGAGCAGTTCTTC. Its protein product is CASSLNGGRYNEQFF.

This clonotype appeared many times. The J gene is TRBJ1-5, the V gene TRBV19; D uncertain. The CDR3 loop spans 14 amino acids. Trimming took off 3 bases at V and 5 bases at J, with 11 bases between the two ends. Germline V gives CDR1 LNHDA, CDR2 SQIVND (reference sequence). The DNA for the CDR3 is TGTGCCAGTAGTATCATGGCACCTGATCAGCCCCAGCATTTT. Its protein is CASSIMAPDQPQHF.

Worth noting for this clonotype: A much larger clone lies one base from this, so it may be a read error. The rearrangement uses TRBV5-1 and TRBJ1-1; 10 bases line up with TRBD1. The CDR3 consists of 15 residues. Per the germline V gene, CDR1 is SGHRS and CDR2 is YFSETQ. This chain's CDR3 is CDSSGMGQGHTEAFF. In nucleotides, the CDR3 is TGCGACAGTTCCGGAATGGGACAGGGGCACACTGAAGCTTTCTTT.

In its sample, this clonotype was seen many times. The V call is TRBV6-1, the J call TRBJ1-1, with D unresolved. Germline loops: CDR1 MNHNS, CDR2 SASEGT. The V and J ends lost 6 bases and 4 bases respectively, with 15 bases between them. The CDR3 is 14 residues long. CDR3 nucleotides: TGTGCCAGCAGCTTACGGAGAGTTGGCACTGAAGCTTTCTTT. It yields the protein CASSLRRVGTEAFF.

This clonotype was picked up many times. The chain carries TRBV6-2 or TRBV6-3 and TRBJ2-3; 7 bases fit TRBD1. CDR1 MNHEY and CDR2 SVGEGT come from the germline V gene. Trimming at V came to 2 bases and at J to 5 bases, leaving 10 bases not matched to a gene. The CDR3 contains 16 residues. The CDR3 region is CASSYPGQASGDTQYF. For the CDR3, the DNA is TGTGCCAGCAGTTACCCTGGACAGGCCTCGGGAGATACGCAGTATTTT.

The chain links TRBV20-1 to TRBJ2-6, with 9 positions matching TRBD1. Germline V gene lookup returns CDR1 DFQATT and CDR2 SNEGSKA (reference sequence). This CDR3 contains 20 residues. J was trimmed by 0 bases and V by 0 bases; bases with no gene match: 12. CDR3: CSARDLYQDRGSSGANVLTF. CDR3 sequence (DNA): TGCAGTGCTAGAGATCTTTATCAGGACAGGGGAAGCTCTGGGGCCAACGTCCTGACTTTC.

At least ten counts were recorded for this clonotype. The chain links TRBV4-1 to TRBJ2-3; TRBD2 agrees at 10 bases. Germline CDR1 is MGHRA and CDR2 is YSYEKL. The CDR3 consists of 13 residues. Here the CDR3 DNA reads TGCGCAAGTGCTAGCGGGGGCAAAGATACGCAGTATTTT. Translating gives CASASGGKDTQYF.

This clonotype was counted only a few times. This chain connects TRBV15 to TRBJ2-7, with D maybe TRBD1 (6 bases). Germline assignment: CDR1 LNHNV and CDR2 YYDKDF (reference sequence). Between the trimmed V and J ends, which lost 3 bases and 3 bases, there was a span of 9 bases. The CDR3 contains 13 residues. CDR3 sequence reads: CATSSGDNYEQYF. The DNA for the CDR3 is TGTGCCACCAGCAGTGGGGACAACTACGAGCAGTACTTC.

This clonotype was counted a few times. V gene TRBV4-1 combines with J gene TRBJ2-7; D gene unclear. This CDR3 is 15 amino acids long. The V gene lost 1 base and the J gene lost 3 bases, with 13 bases spanning the gap. Germline values: CDR1 MGHRA, CDR2 YSYEKL. CDR3 loop: CASSQAPQADYEQYF. The CDR3, as DNA: TGCGCCAGCAGCCAAGCCCCGCAGGCTGACTACGAGCAGTACTTC.

This clonotype was seen ten or more times. The V call is TRBV7-2, the J call TRBJ1-5, with a weak D call TRBD1 (5 bases). CDR3 length equals 15 residues. The V gene's germline CDR1 is SGHTA and CDR2 FQGNSA. Trimming cost V 6 bases and J 0 bases, with 12 bases left between them. As DNA, the CDR3 is TGTGCCAGCAGTCCAGGGTGGTATAGCAATCAGCCCCAGCATTTT. It codes for CASSPGWYSNQPQHF.

This clonotype was detected many times. V gene TRBV11-1 combines with J gene TRBJ2-3; maybe TRBD2 (5 bases). Trimming cost V 2 bases and J 2 bases, with 11 bases left between them. This CDR3 has 15 amino acids. CDR1 and CDR2 from the germline V gene are SGHAT and FQDESV (reference sequence). In nucleotides, the CDR3 is TGTGCCAGCAGCTTAAGGAGCGGAATCACAGATACGCAGTATTTT. Protein: CASSLRSGITDTQYF.

This clonotype was detected a few times. The V gene is TRBV20-1, the J gene TRBJ2-7; 10 bases are shared with TRBD1. CDR3 length equals 14 residues. Looked up from germline, CDR1 is DFQATT and CDR2 is SNEGSKA (reference sequence). The ends lost 5 bases at V and 12 bases at J; junction bases unmatched: 16. CDR3 loop: CSAPPGQGSAKAYF. The CDR3 bases are TGCAGTGCTCCCCCGGGACAGGGGTCGGCCAAAGCGTACTTC.

The J gene is TRBJ2-2, the V gene TRBV29-1; maybe TRBD1 (6 bases). The CDR3 is 13 residues long. Germline V lookup: CDR1 SQVTM, CDR2 ANQGSEA. V shed 6 bases and J shed 7 bases, with 15 bases lying between them. The CDR3 sequence: CSVSLGGHGELFF. CDR3 coding DNA: TGCAGCGTATCACTAGGGGGTCACGGGGAGCTGTTTTTT.

The chain links TRBV10-3 to TRBJ2-4; the match to TRBD1 covers 8 bases. This CDR3 has 17 amino acids. Germline assignment: CDR1 ENHRY and CDR2 SYGVKD. The V segment lost 3 bases and the J segment 1 base; nucleotides outside the gene matches: 8. The DNA for the CDR3 is TGTGCCATCAGTGATTCGGCGACAGGGGTGGCCAAAAACATTCAGTACTTC. Residues: CAISDSATGVAKNIQYF.

In this sample, this clonotype turned up many times. V and J are TRBV7-2 and TRBJ2-3; D is unclear. Germline assignment: CDR1 SGHTA and CDR2 FQGNSA. The CDR3 is 12 residues long. V was cut by 5 bases and J by 2 bases, with 5 bases left in between. The CDR3 DNA reads as TGTGCCAGCAGCCTCGCCACAGATACGCAGTATTTT. Its protein is CASSLATDTQYF.

This clonotype was observed once. J is TRBJ1-1 and V is TRBV20-1; 8 positions match TRBD1. Trimming at V came to 6 bases and at J to 3 bases, leaving 3 bases not matched to a gene. Germline-derived CDR1 and CDR2 are DFQATT and SNEGSKA (reference sequence). The CDR3 runs to 12 residues. The CDR3 protein is CSAPDRDTEAFF. The DNA of the CDR3 is TGCAGTGCCCCGGACAGGGACACTGAAGCTTTCTTT.

The rearrangement links TRBV12-3 or TRBV12-4 to TRBJ1-1, with D perhaps TRBD1 (5 bases). The V gene lost 6 bases and the J gene lost 5 bases, with 19 bases spanning the gap. The CDR3 runs 15 residues. CDR3 nucleotides: TGTGCCAGCAGCCTCAGGGAAAAAGGGTGGACTGAAGCTTTCTTT. This gives the protein CASSLREKGWTEAFF.

CDR3 protein: CASSLTGAETQYF. CDR3 coding DNA: TGTGCCAGCTCACTTACAGGGGCAGAGACCCAGTACTTC. The rearrangement joins TRBV18 to TRBJ2-5; 7 nucleotides agree with TRBD1. Germline V lookup: CDR1 KGHSH, CDR2 LQKENI. The CDR3 has 13 amino acids. J was trimmed by 4 bases and V by 4 bases; bases with no gene match: 3.

This clonotype was detected a few times. The gene calls are TRBV6-1 and TRBJ2-2; unclear D gene. Trimming cost V 1 base and J 4 bases, with 10 bases left between them. The CDR3 has 15 amino acids. Germline V gene lookup returns CDR1 MNHNS and CDR2 SASEGT. CDR3 sequence: CASSEVGHSTGELFF. The CDR3, as DNA: TGTGCCAGCAGTGAAGTGGGCCACTCCACCGGGGAGCTGTTTTTT.

This clonotype was counted between two and nine times. This sequence joins TRBV12-5 and TRBJ2-3; D uncertain. V was clipped by 2 bases and J by 3 bases, with 9 bases between them. The length of the CDR3 is 14 residues. From germline, CDR1 is LGHNT and CDR2 FRNRAP. CDR3 sequence (DNA): TGTGCTAGTGGTTTGTCAGATTCGACAGATACGCAGTATTTT. Amino acids: CASGLSDSTDTQYF.

V and J are TRBV7-2 and TRBJ2-5; 8 bases align to TRBD1. With 4 bases clipped from V and 3 bases from J, the junction kept 7 bases outside the gene matches. Germline CDR1 and CDR2: SGHTA and FQGNSA. The CDR3 is 15 residues long. DNA for the CDR3: TGTGCCAGCAGCTCTAACGGACAGGGCAAAGAGACCCAGTACTTC. It encodes CASSSNGQGKETQYF.

The table lists this clonotype with a few counts. The chain couples TRBV29-1 to TRBJ2-3; D possibly uses TRBD1 or TRBD2 (5 bases each). Germline V gene data show CDR1 as SQVTM and CDR2 as ANQGSEA. The CDR3 spans 14 residues. The V end lost 7 bases, the J end lost 3 bases, and 17 bases lay between the germline ends. CDR3 protein: CSAGGYLQTDTQYF. For the CDR3, the DNA is TGCAGCGCTGGGGGTTATTTGCAGACAGATACGCAGTATTTT.

This clonotype showed up many times. The V gene is TRBV29-1, the J gene TRBJ1-2, with D unclear. Germline V gene lookup returns CDR1 SQVTM and CDR2 ANQGSEA. The CDR3 is made up of 12 amino acids. Trimming took off 1 base at V and 4 bases at J, with 7 bases between the two ends. For the CDR3, the DNA is TGCAGCGTTGAAGGCACCGCCTATGGCTACACCTTC. It codes for CSVEGTAYGYTF.

This clonotype has just a few counts. The CDR3 reads CASKKDYGYTF. CDR3 nucleotides: TGTGCCAGCAAAAAGGACTATGGCTACACCTTC. This rearrangement joins TRBV25-1 to TRBJ1-2; D remains unclear. This CDR3 spans 11 amino acids. The germline CDR1 and CDR2 sequences are MGHDK and SYGVNS. Trimming removed 7 bases from V and 3 bases from J, with 6 bases in between.

This clonotype was counted between two and nine times. V and J are TRBV5-4 and TRBJ1-2; D perhaps matches TRBD1 (5 bases). CDR1 is SGHNT, CDR2 YYREEE, per germline (reference sequence). The CDR3 has 12 residues. V lost 3 bases and J 4 bases, leaving 7 bases between the germline ends. The CDR3 DNA reads as TGTGCCAGCAGCTACAGGATCTATGGCTACACCTTC. It is translated as CASSYRIYGYTF.

The chain employs TRBV12-3 or TRBV12-4 and TRBJ1-2; TRBD1 matches 7 bases. This CDR3 is 13 amino acids long. Trimming cost V 3 bases and J 8 bases; bases outside gene matches: 6. CDR3 residues: CASSFRDSGGYTF. CDR3 sequence (DNA): TGTGCCAGCAGTTTTCGGGACAGTGGCGGCTACACCTTC.

The chain has TRBV28 and TRBJ1-2; D is unresolved. This CDR3 has 13 amino acids. Trimming cost V 6 bases and J 6 bases, with 14 bases left between them. Looked up from germline, CDR1 is MDHEN and CDR2 is SYDVKM. CDR3 sequence (DNA): TGTGCCAGCAGCCCAGTGGGTCCGGATGGCTACACCTTC. This sequence encodes CASSPVGPDGYTF.

In this sample, this clonotype turned up many times. The chain joins TRBV7-9 to TRBJ1-2; 8 bases fit TRBD1. The V segment lost 3 bases and the J segment 3 bases; nucleotides outside the gene matches: 3. CDR3 size: 14 residues. The germline V gene encodes CDR1 SEHNR and CDR2 FQNEAQ (reference sequence). The CDR3 sequence is CASSFTTGDYGYTF. The CDR3 DNA reads TGTGCCAGCAGCTTTACGACAGGGGACTATGGCTACACCTTC.